This TCR beta chain was captured by sequencing in a study of blood T cell repertoires in COVID-19. Background on the study: Acute and convalescent COVID-19 samples came from the United States, Italy and Spain. T cells, B-cell-depleted T cells, or PBMCs supplied cDNA or gDNA.

The CDR3 has 14 residues. V gave up 2 bases and J gave up 5 bases, with 13 bases separating them. The germline V gene encodes CDR1 KGHSH and CDR2 LQKENI. In the original workflow: Reference gene primer amplification gave nucleated cell count estimates. Assay used: immunoSEQ multiplex PCR; TCRdb lists only in-frame clones, some missing. V and J calls and clone size come straight from that table; D and trimming were deduced from the DNA. The data hold approximately 200,000 clones, with around three quarters observed a single time. This receptor was identified in a man in his fifties or sixties with active or convalescent COVID-19. Sequencing was performed on peripheral blood. This rearrangement joins TRBV18 to TRBJ2-7, with D perhaps TRBD1 (5 bases). The CDR3 nucleotides read TGTGCCAGCTCACCAGTAGCCAGGGTGGACGAGCAGTACTTC. Translating it yields CASSPVARVDEQYF.